The subject of this entry is one TCR beta chain. Its antigen is unknown. The data originate from a study of OX40 agonist ivuxolimab in advanced cancers. Study as a whole: Patients with prior anti-PD-1, anti-PD-L1 or anti-CTLA-4 therapy were eligible; 35% to 50% had some. Study-wide findings and caveats: The antigens recognized by the expanded peripheral T cells, that is their antigen specificity, were not determined. There was clonal expansion of CD4+ and CD8+ blood T cells by week 6 at 0.1 to 3.0 mg/kg.

The CDR3 has 16 amino acids. V dropped 3 bases and J dropped 2; count of bases not matched to a gene: 5. Germline CDR1 SGDLS, CDR2 YYNGEE. Some clones are missing from TCRdb's copy, which holds only in-frame ones; the method was immunoSEQ multiplex PCR. Counted here are about 71,000 clones, around 86% occurring once; the ten biggest clones make up roughly 1.9%. The rearrangement uses TRBV9 and TRBJ2-5, with 12 bases that match TRBD2. This receptor was obtained from an adult with an advanced solid tumor such as melanoma, head and neck, liver or kidney cancer. Sequences were derived from CD4+ or CD8+ T cells sorted from blood, sampled in a trial of the OX40 agonist ivuxolimab. CDR3 region: CASSATSGRNQETQYF. The CDR3 DNA is TGTGCCAGCAGCGCCACTAGCGGGAGGAATCAAGAGACCCAGTACTTC. Supplemented by reference TRBV9 and TRBJ2-5, the full variable domain reads DSGVTQTPKHLITATGQRVTLRCSPRSGDLSVYWYQQSLDQGLQFLIQYYNGEERAKGNILERFSAQQFPDLHSELNLSSLELGDSALYFCASSATSGRNQETQYFGPGTRLLVL.